This TCR beta chain was recorded in a study of T cell changes during pregnancy in multiple sclerosis. Libraries were prepared by immunoSEQ multiplex PCR; TCRdb keeps only in-frame clonotypes and omits some of them. The profile covers 70,000 to 85,000 clones, with around 92% appearing a single time and less than 3% taken by the ten largest. This specimen consisted of peripheral blood, obtained before pregnancy. This clonotype was sampled from a female donor with multiple sclerosis, enrolled in a pregnancy study.

The CDR3: CASRGGYGNQETQYF. The DNA of the CDR3 is TGTGCCAGCAGGGGGGGTTACGGGAACCAAGAGACCCAGTACTTC. The chain uses TRBV5-6 and TRBJ2-5; D is perhaps TRBD2 (6 bases). The CDR3 consists of 15 residues. The germline V and J ends were trimmed by 5 bases and 0 bases, with 14 bases remaining between them. Germline-derived CDR1 and CDR2 are SGHDT and YYEEEE. The full variable domain, in which reference TRBV5-6 and TRBJ2-5 provide the parts outside the CDR3, is DAGVTQSPTHLIKTRGQQVTLRCSPKSGHDTVSWYQQALGQGPQFIFQYYEEEERQRGNFPDRFSGHQFPNYSSELNVNALLLGDSALYLCASRGGYGNQETQYFGPGTRLLVL.